These T cell receptor beta chains were read from a single sample in a study of Ad26.COV2.S vaccination and SARS-CoV-2 variants. This table comes from immunoSEQ multiplex PCR, and its TCRdb copy is limited to in-frame clones, with some not included. The repertoire holds about 350,000 clones, about 85% seen once, with approximately 5.9% in the top ten. The specimen was peripheral blood, collected in a trial of Ad26.COV2.S vaccine versus placebo. Receptors were obtained from a person aged 18-60 years who received the Ad26.COV2.S COVID-19 vaccine or a placebo. Each CDR3 is given with its conserved first and last residue. D genes are given only for firm matches. Clone size appears in some rows only: once, few, many, or a class for an expanded clone.

j_call clone_size d_call v_call cdr3_aa cdr3_nt
TRBJ1-6 . . TRBV6-5 CASSYEAENYSPLHF TGTGCCAGCAGTTATGAGGCAGAAAATTATTCACCCCTCCACTTT
TRBJ1-6 . TRBD1 TRBV7-3 CASRDQGAYNSPLHF TGTGCCAGCAGAGACCAGGGGGCCTATAATTCACCCCTCCACTTT
TRBJ2-7 . TRBD2 TRBV7-2 CASSSSPGLEGEQYF TGTGCCAGCAGTTCCTCACCGGGACTAGAAGGCGAGCAGTACTTC
TRBJ2-1 . TRBD1 TRBV4-3 CASSQEMDRGTHNEQFF TGCGCCAGCAGCCAAGAGATGGACAGGGGGACTCACAATGAGCAGTTCTTC
TRBJ1-1 . . TRBV9 CASSVATGLNTEAFF TGTGCCAGCAGCGTAGCTACAGGACTGAACACTGAAGCTTTCTTT
TRBJ2-7 . . TRBV6-2/TRBV6-3 CASTPNGATGF TGTGCCAGCACCCCCAATGGAGCGACAGGCTTC
TRBJ2-1 once . TRBV2 CASGWGPTEQFF TGTGCCAGCGGGTGGGGCCCTACTGAGCAGTTCTTC
TRBJ2-1 . TRBD2 TRBV5-1 CASSLDGGGVEQFF TGCGCCAGCAGCTTGGACGGCGGGGGAGTAGAGCAGTTCTTC
TRBJ1-1 . . TRBV25-1 CASSAPGEAFF TGTGCCAGCAGTGCCCCCGGGGAAGCTTTCTTT
TRBJ1-2 . . TRBV15 CATSRDRLGYTF TGTGCCACCAGCAGAGATCGCCTTGGCTACACCTTC
TRBJ2-7 . . TRBV11-2 CASSPLYEQYF TGTGCCAGCAGCCCCTTGTACGAGCAGTACTTC
TRBJ1-2 once . TRBV19 CASNELGVVTNYGYTF TGTGCCAGTAATGAGTTGGGGGTAGTTACGAACTATGGCTACACCTTC
TRBJ1-5 . . TRBV2 CASSVRQSNQPQHF TGTGCCAGCAGTGTAAGGCAGAGCAATCAGCCCCAGCATTTT
TRBJ1-2 . TRBD1 TRBV29-1 CSVEAGGPLGYTF TGCAGCGTTGAGGCAGGGGGGCCCTTGGGCTACACCTTC
TRBJ2-1 . TRBD2 TRBV14 CASSQDSKAGVGEQFF TGTGCCAGCAGCCAAGATTCGAAGGCGGGAGTGGGTGAGCAGTTCTTC
TRBJ2-1 . TRBD2 TRBV10-3 CAISESRVAGGPWWNEQFF TGTGCCATCAGTGAGTCGAGGGTAGCGGGAGGGCCTTGGTGGAATGAGCAGTTCTTC
TRBJ2-2 few TRBD1 TRBV11-3 CASSPRTGIVGGELFF TGTGCCAGCAGCCCCCGGACAGGGATCGTTGGCGGGGAGCTGTTTTTT
TRBJ2-1 once TRBD2 TRBV19 CASRSWLREEYEQFF TGTGCCAGTCGGTCGTGGCTGCGGGAGGAGTATGAGCAGTTCTTC
TRBJ1-1 . . TRBV6-2/TRBV6-3 CASSYSGRPNTEAFF TGTGCCAGCAGTTACTCGGGCAGACCGAACACTGAAGCTTTCTTT
TRBJ2-3 . TRBD2 TRBV29-1 CSVGGTSGVSDTQYF TGCAGCGTCGGGGGGACTAGCGGGGTATCAGATACGCAGTATTTT
TRBJ2-5 . . TRBV3-1/TRBV3-2 CASSPGPGEQETQYF TGTGCCAGCAGCCCCGGCCCGGGGGAGCAAGAGACCCAGTACTTC
TRBJ2-1 . . TRBV19 CASSTGLNYNEQFF TGTGCCAGTAGTACAGGACTAAATTACAATGAGCAGTTCTTC